Listed here is a single TCR beta chain. Unique molecular identifiers were incorporated into the prepared TCRbeta library. Using its own MiXCR run on the PCR reads, TCRdb lists one record per CDR3 protein. Among approximately 590,000 distinct CDR3 sequences, over 9.5% were seen once, and the ten largest hold around 4%. The sample comes from a study of T-cell reconstitution after alpha-beta-depleted transplantation in children. This CDR3 has 15 residues. The ends were cut back, 0 bases at V and 2 bases at J, with 12 bases in the middle. CDR1 and CDR2 from the germline V gene are DFQATT and SNEGSKA (reference sequence).

The source material was PBMCs from the stem cell graft donor, sampled from the stem cell graft. This sequence joins TRBV20-1 and TRBJ2-3, with D perhaps being TRBD1 or TRBD2 (5 bases each). The clonotype comes from a human donor who donated a stem cell graft to a child with acute myeloid leukemia. DNA for the CDR3: TGCAGTGCTAGAGATGGCAGGGAGCCCACAGATACGCAGTATTTT. Protein: CSARDGREPTDTQYF.